Listed below are T cell receptor beta chains from one sample, sequenced in a study of regulatory T cells in long-lasting Graves disease. Each CDR3 protein is one row after TCRdb ran MiXCR on the multiplex PCR reads. This sample has over 350,000 distinct CDR3 sequences, with roughly 15% found just once. These same data were also listed under a study on T cells in Graves' hyperthyroidism and ophthalmopathy.

The sequenced sample was peripheral blood mononuclear cells (PBMCs), obtained at new diagnosis, from a patient treated with antithyroid drugs. The receptors shown here come from a woman in her 50s with Graves disease. CDR3s include the opening cysteine and the closing phenylalanine or tryptophan. A D gene is named only where the DNA matches it firmly. Clone size is not always given. Where it is, it says once, few, many or a class for expanded clones.

D gene	clone size	J gene	CDR3 length	V gene	CDR3 DNA	CDR3 protein
-	-	TRBJ1-6	13	TRBV6-5	TGTGCCAGCAGTTCGGGTATGGGTTCACCCCTCCACTTT	CASSSGMGSPLHF
TRBD1	few	TRBJ2-7	16	TRBV6-2/TRBV6-3	TGTGCCAGCAGTGATCAGGGCAGGGGGTTTTCCTACGAGCAGTACTTC	CASSDQGRGFSYEQYF
TRBD2	-	TRBJ2-1	14	TRBV10-1	TGCGCCAGCAGTGAGTCACTAGCGGGATCTGAGCAGTTCTTC	CASSESLAGSEQFF
TRBD1	-	TRBJ2-3	15	TRBV6-2/TRBV6-3	TGTGCCGCCGAGAGGCGGGACAGGAGCACAGATACGCAGTATTTT	CAAERRDRSTDTQYF
TRBD1	-	TRBJ2-1	15	TRBV7-2	TGTGCCAGCAGCTCGGGACAGGGGGGTGGCAATGAGCAGTTCTTC	CASSSGQGGGNEQFF
TRBD2	many	TRBJ2-7	14	TRBV2	TGTGCCAGCAGTGGGACTAGCGTCGGCTACGAGCAGTACTTC	CASSGTSVGYEQYF
-	-	TRBJ2-2	15	TRBV5-5	TGTGCCAGCAGCTTGGGATGGGTGACCACCGGGGAGCTGTTTTTT	CASSLGWVTTGELFF
-	-	TRBJ2-5	11	TRBV20-1	TGCAGTGCTCAACTTCAAGAGACCCAGTACTTC	CSAQLQETQYF
-	few	TRBJ2-3	14	TRBV28	TGTGCCAGCAGTTATCGGGACTTCACTGATACGCAGTATTTT	CASSYRDFTDTQYF
TRBD1	many	TRBJ1-1	14	TRBV3-1	TGTGCCAGCAGCCTGCGACAGGGCTGGACTGAAGCTTTCTTT	CASSLRQGWTEAFF
-	many	TRBJ1-1	15	TRBV19	TGTGCCAGTAGTCCCCCGGGGTGGATGAACACTGAAGCTTTCTTT	CASSPPGWMNTEAFF
-	many	TRBJ1-1	15	TRBV28	TGTGCCAGCAGCACCGGCCTTGCTGGAAATACTGAAGCTTTCTTT	CASSTGLAGNTEAFF
TRBD2	many	TRBJ2-1	15	TRBV6-1	TGTGCCAGCAGACTAGAGCGGGAGGGAACAAATGAGCAGTTCTTC	CASRLEREGTNEQFF
TRBD2	-	TRBJ2-1	18	TRBV5-1	TGCGCCAGCAGCTTTAGGGTACCCGGGACTAGCGGGACCTATGAGCAGTTCTTC	CASSFRVPGTSGTYEQFF
-	-	TRBJ2-3	14	TRBV6-5	TGTGCCAGCAGTTACGACATCAGCACAGATACGCAGTATTTT	CASSYDISTDTQYF
TRBD2	few	TRBJ2-3	13	TRBV24-1	TGTGCCGCCAGTGACCTCGGACTAGCGGGGCACCATTTC	CAASDLGLAGHHF
TRBD2	many	TRBJ2-1	16	TRBV5-1	TGCGCCAGCAGCACGGGACTAGCGGGAGGCATCAATGAGCAGTTCTTC	CASSTGLAGGINEQFF
TRBD1	few	TRBJ2-4	18	TRBV5-1	TGCGCCAGCAGCCTAAGGACAGGCGATATCCTAGCCAAAAACATTCAGTACTTC	CASSLRTGDILAKNIQYF
TRBD1	-	TRBJ2-1	12	TRBV29-1	TGCAGCGTTGAGACAGGGGTGAATGAGCAGTTCTTC	CSVETGVNEQFF
-	many	TRBJ2-7	16	TRBV9	TGTGCCAGCAGCGTAGAAGGGTCGGGAGAAGCCTACGAGCAGTACTTC	CASSVEGSGEAYEQYF
TRBD2	many	TRBJ2-1	16	TRBV3-1	TGTGCCAGCAGCCAAGATACCCTAGCGGTATACAATGAGCAGTTCTTC	CASSQDTLAVYNEQFF
TRBD1	many	TRBJ2-7	14	TRBV12-3/TRBV12-4	TGTGCCAGCAGGTGGGACAGGGACTCCTACGAGCAGTACTTC	CASRWDRDSYEQYF
-	many	TRBJ2-7	16	TRBV29-1	TGCAGCGTGCTAAACCGGGACGCCGAAGGATCCTACGAGCAGTACTTC	CSVLNRDAEGSYEQYF
-	-	TRBJ2-7	15	TRBV4-1	TGCGCCAGCAGCCAAGATAGTTACAGGGCCTACGAGCAGTACTTC	CASSQDSYRAYEQYF
-	many	TRBJ1-5	15	TRBV30	TGTGCCTGGAGTGTAACAGGGAAGGGCAATCAGCCCCAGCATTTT	CAWSVTGKGNQPQHF
-	many	TRBJ2-3	12	TRBV28	TGTGCCAGCGGGGAGATCACAGATACGCAGTATTTT	CASGEITDTQYF
TRBD2	-	TRBJ2-1	21	TRBV7-6	TGTGCCAGCAGCTTAAGGTGGAGTGGGACTAGCGGGAGGAGCTCCTACAATGAGCAGTTCTTC	CASSLRWSGTSGRSSYNEQFF
-	-	TRBJ1-2	16	TRBV29-1	TGCAGCGTTGAAGATATACCGCTTCTACAGGACTATGGCTACACCTTC	CSVEDIPLLQDYGYTF
TRBD2	many	TRBJ2-7	17	TRBV20-1	TGCAGTGCTAGAGATCAGGGACTAGCGGGGGTTTACTACGAGCAGTACTTC	CSARDQGLAGVYYEQYF
TRBD1	-	TRBJ2-1	18	TRBV20-1	TGCAGTGCAAATACCGGGACAGGGGGAAAGCGTCGGGTAAATGAGCAGTTCTTC	CSANTGTGGKRRVNEQFF
-	few	TRBJ1-4	15	TRBV10-3	TGTGCCATCAGTGCTGGGAGTTCGACAAATGAAAAACTGTTTTTT	CAISAGSSTNEKLFF
TRBD2	many	TRBJ2-7	16	TRBV6-1	TGTGCCAGCAGTGGGACTCTAGCGGGAGAGCGATACGAGCAGTACTTC	CASSGTLAGERYEQYF
-	many	TRBJ2-3	15	TRBV20-1	TGCAGTGCTCCAACAGGGCAGGAGAGGGCAGATACGCAGTATTTT	CSAPTGQERADTQYF
TRBD1	many	TRBJ2-7	15	TRBV28	TGTGCCAGCAGGCCCGGACAGGGGGCGGGGGGGGAGCAGTACTTC	CASRPGQGAGGEQYF
-	-	TRBJ1-2	14	TRBV4-1	TGCGCCAGCAGCCAGGGTTCGGCTAACTATGGCTACACCTTC	CASSQGSANYGYTF
-	-	TRBJ2-2	13	TRBV6-2/TRBV6-3	TGTGCCAGCATGGTTGGGGACACCGGGGAGCTGTTTTTT	CASMVGDTGELFF
-	many	TRBJ2-7	12	TRBV11-2	TGTGCCAGCAGCTTAGATCCCTACGAGCAGTACTTC	CASSLDPYEQYF
-	many	TRBJ1-1	13	TRBV12-3/TRBV12-4	TGTGCCAGCAGCTTCGGTTGGAACACTGAAGCTTTCTTT	CASSFGWNTEAFF
-	many	TRBJ1-2	14	TRBV2	TGTGCCAGCAGCCAAGGGACCTCTGGCTATGGCTACACCTTC	CASSQGTSGYGYTF
TRBD1	many	TRBJ1-1	14	TRBV3-1	TGTGCCAGCAGCCAAACAGGGGGCGTAGGTGAAGCTTTCTTT	CASSQTGGVGEAFF
TRBD1	-	TRBJ1-2	16	TRBV3-1	TGTGCCAGCAGCCAAGCTATGACAGGGGATCACTATGGCTACACCTTC	CASSQAMTGDHYGYTF
-	many	TRBJ1-1	14	TRBV18	TGTGCCAGCACCCGGCTCGAGGGCAACACTGAAGCTTTCTTT	CASTRLEGNTEAFF
TRBD1	many	TRBJ1-1	18	TRBV6-7	TGTGCCAGCAGTCCACTCCTAAGTCAGGGGGCATTGGACACTGAAGCTTTCTTT	CASSPLLSQGALDTEAFF
TRBD2	-	TRBJ2-7	13	TRBV14	TGTGCCAGCAGCAAAATAAGCGGGGGCAAGCAGTACTTC	CASSKISGGKQYF
-	many	TRBJ1-1	11	TRBV30	TGTGCCTGGAGTGTACTAGGTGAAGCTTTCTTT	CAWSVLGEAFF
-	-	TRBJ1-6	17	TRBV20-1	TGCAGTGCTAGAGAGGGTTTGGGTGGAATTGGTAATTCACCCCTCCACTTT	CSAREGLGGIGNSPLHF
-	-	TRBJ1-3	14	TRBV20-1	TGCAGTGCTCCATTTCAGACCTCTGGAAACACCATATATTTT	CSAPFQTSGNTIYF
TRBD2	many	TRBJ2-1	15	TRBV2	TGTGCCAGCAAAAGCGGGAGGCTCTCCTACAATGAGCAGTTCTTC	CASKSGRLSYNEQFF
-	few	TRBJ1-2	13	TRBV24-1	TGTGCCACCAGTGATTTGGGGGGGGACGGCTACACCTTC	CATSDLGGDGYTF
-	many	TRBJ1-5	13	TRBV20-1	TGCAGTGCTATCCGGGACCTCAATCAGCCCCAGCATTTT	CSAIRDLNQPQHF